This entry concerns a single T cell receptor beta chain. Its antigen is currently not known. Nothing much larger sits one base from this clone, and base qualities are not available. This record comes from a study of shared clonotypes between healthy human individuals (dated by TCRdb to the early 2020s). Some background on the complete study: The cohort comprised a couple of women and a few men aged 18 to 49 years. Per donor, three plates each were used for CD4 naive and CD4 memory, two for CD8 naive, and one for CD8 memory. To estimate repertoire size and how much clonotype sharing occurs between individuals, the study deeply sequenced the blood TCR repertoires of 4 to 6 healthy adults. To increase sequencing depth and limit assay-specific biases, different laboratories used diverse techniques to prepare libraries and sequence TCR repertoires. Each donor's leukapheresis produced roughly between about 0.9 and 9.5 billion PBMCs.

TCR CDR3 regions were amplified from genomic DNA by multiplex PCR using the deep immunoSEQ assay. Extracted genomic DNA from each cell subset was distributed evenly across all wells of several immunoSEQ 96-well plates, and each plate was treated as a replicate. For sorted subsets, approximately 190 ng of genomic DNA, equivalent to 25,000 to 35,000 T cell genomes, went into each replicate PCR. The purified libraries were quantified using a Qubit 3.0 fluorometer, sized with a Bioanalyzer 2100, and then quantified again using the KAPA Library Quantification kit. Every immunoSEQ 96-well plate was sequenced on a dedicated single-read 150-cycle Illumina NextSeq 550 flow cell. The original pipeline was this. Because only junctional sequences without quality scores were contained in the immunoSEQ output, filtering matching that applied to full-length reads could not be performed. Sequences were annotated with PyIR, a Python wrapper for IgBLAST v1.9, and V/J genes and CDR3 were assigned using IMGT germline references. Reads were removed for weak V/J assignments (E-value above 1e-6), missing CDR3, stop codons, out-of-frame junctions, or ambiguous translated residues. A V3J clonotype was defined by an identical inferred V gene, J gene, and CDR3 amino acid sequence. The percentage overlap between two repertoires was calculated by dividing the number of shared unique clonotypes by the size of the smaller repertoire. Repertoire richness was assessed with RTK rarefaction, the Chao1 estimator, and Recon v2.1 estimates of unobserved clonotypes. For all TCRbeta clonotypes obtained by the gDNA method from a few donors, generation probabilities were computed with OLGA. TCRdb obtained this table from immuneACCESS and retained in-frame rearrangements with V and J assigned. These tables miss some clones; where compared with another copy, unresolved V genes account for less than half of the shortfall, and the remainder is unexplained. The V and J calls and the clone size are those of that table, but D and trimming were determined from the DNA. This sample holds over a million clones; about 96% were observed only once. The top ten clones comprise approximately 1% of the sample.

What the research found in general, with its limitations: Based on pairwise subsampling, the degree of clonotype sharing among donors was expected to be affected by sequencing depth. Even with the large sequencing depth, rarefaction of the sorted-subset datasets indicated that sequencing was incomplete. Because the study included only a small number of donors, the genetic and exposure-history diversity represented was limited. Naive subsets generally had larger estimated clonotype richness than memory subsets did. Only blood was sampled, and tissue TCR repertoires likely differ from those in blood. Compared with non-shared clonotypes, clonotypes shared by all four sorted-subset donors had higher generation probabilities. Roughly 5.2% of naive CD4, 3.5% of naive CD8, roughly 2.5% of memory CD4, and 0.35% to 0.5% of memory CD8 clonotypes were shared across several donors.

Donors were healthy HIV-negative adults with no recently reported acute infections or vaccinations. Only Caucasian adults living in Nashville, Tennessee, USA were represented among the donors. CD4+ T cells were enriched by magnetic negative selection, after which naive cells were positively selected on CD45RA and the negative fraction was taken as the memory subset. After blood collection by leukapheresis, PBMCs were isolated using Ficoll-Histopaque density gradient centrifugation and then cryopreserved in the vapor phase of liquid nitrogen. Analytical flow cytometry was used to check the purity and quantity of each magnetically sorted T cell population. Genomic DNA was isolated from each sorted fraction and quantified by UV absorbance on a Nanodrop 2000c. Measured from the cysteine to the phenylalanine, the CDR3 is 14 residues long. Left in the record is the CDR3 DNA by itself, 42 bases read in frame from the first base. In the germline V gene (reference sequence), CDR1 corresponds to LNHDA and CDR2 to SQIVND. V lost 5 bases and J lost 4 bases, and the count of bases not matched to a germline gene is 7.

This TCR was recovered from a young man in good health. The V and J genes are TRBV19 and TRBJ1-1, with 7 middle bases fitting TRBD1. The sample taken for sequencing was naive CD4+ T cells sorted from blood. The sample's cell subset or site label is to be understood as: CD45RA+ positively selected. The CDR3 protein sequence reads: CASSVLAGGTEAFF. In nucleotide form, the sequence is TGTGCCAGTAGTGTCCTAGCAGGGGGCACTGAAGCTTTCTTT.